This TCR beta chain was identified during a study of tumor-infiltrating lymphocytes in primary liver carcinoma. For the study at large: Tumor staging was T1-T3 N0M0; sizes spanned about 4.2 to 11 cm across. Study-level findings and limits: Presence in all five tumor regions was observed for only about 7.5-24% of top clones.

Investigators took RNA and DNA out together from approximately 22-30 mg of unsorted bulk tissue. Donors were untreated and chronically infected with HBV. The authors made TCR beta cDNA from around 500 ng total RNA with a constant-region primer. Modified slightly, ARM-PCR produced TCR beta libraries over three nested multiplex PCR rounds. The first two PCR rounds, nine to ten cycles each, used TRBV1-TRBV30 forward primers and a C-beta reverse primer. One entry per CDR3 protein, called by TCRdb with MiXCR from the multiplex PCR reads. The top ten hold 15% to 20% of the sample, which has roughly 190,000 distinct CDR3 sequences, just under 85% seen once. The CDR3 covers 13 residues. Germline lookup yields CDR1 SQVTM and CDR2 ANQGSEA. Note on this clonotype: The antigen is not known. Sequence at one end of the junction differs from germline and may be a read error.

Sequenced: tumor tissue from primary liver carcinoma. The gene calls are TRBV29-1 and TRBJ2-1; TRBD2 matches 7 bases. This clonotype originated in a man in his forties with primary liver carcinoma and hepatitis B virus infection. CDR3 amino acids: CSVRDYARNEQIF. The CDR3 DNA reads as TGCAGCGTTCGGGACTATGCAAGGAATGAGCAGATCTTC.